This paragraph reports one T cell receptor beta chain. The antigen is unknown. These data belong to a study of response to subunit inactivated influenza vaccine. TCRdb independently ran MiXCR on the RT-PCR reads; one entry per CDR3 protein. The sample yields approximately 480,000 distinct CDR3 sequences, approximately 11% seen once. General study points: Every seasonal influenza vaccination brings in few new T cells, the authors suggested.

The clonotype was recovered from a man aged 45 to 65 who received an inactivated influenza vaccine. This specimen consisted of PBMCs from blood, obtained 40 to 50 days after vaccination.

This CDR3 is CASSLSFLGRPPYEQYF. The CDR3 DNA reads as TGTGCCAGCAGCTTAAGTTTTCTGGGGAGGCCCCCCTACGAGCAGTACTTC. The J gene is TRBJ2-7, the V gene TRBV7-2, with D perhaps matching TRBD2 (6 bases). This CDR3 has 17 amino acids. Germline CDR1 is SGHTA and CDR2 is FQGNSA. With 2 bases removed from V and 2 bases from J, the gap between germline ends came to 19 bases.